What follows describes a single T cell receptor beta chain. Its antigen remains unidentified. No much larger clonotype is one base removed from it; base qualities were not supplied. The sample's time point label is to be understood as: baseline before first vaccination. Samples from vaccinated people were obtained from the UK trials COV001 and COV002, which included a single-blind randomized controlled phase 2/3 trial of AZD1222 (ChAdOx1 nCoV-19) in healthy adults. For TCRbeta chain sequencing, PBMC samples were collected from trial participants at day 0 and at day 28 after the second dose. The data were obtained in a study of T cell responses to AZD1222 COVID-19 vaccine (dated by TCRdb to about 2021). Regarding the research as a whole: AZD1222 recipients given second doses at about 4 weeks or at about 12 weeks were pooled, since spike-specific TCR depth and breadth were not found to differ between the two schedules. TCR sequencing covered over 230 trial participants: 200 to 210 given two doses of AZD1222 and approximately 26 given two doses of MenACWY control vaccine. Trial participants were enrolled by age into subgroups of 18-55, 56-69 and 70-plus years, and roughly 160, 29 and 62 TCR-sequenced participants, respectively, were included in these subgroups.

The full study reports these points: Participants were mostly white British, with more females than males. The authors suggested clonal diversity may have been underestimated. Because no day 14 peak-response samples were available, repertoires were characterized only after the peak T cell response. Conclusions about previously exposed vaccinees are limited because only six or seven AZD1222 recipients were SARS-CoV-2 seropositive at baseline. A significant rise in spike-specific TCR breadth and depth was observed after two AZD1222 doses relative to day 0 and relative to MenACWY recipients. Vaccine-associated CD4 TCRs spanned the whole spike protein, with dominant responses in regions 160-218 and 743-854. Nearly half of unique spike-specific TCRs reportedly recognized epitopes outside regions mutated in the B.1.351 and B.1.1.7 variants. In the small 56-69-year group, the increase in depth fell short of significance, most likely because of low power.

V gives up 4 bases and J gives up 1 base, and the segment between their germline ends measures 14 bases. The germline V gene supplies CDR1 SGHRS and CDR2 YFSETQ. Inclusive of the bounding cysteine and phenylalanine, the CDR3 is 15 residues long. This entry keeps only the CDR3 DNA: 45 bases, framed from base 1. The CDR3 regions of human TCRbeta chains were subjected to immunosequencing. The study's own analysis went as follows. Repertoire TCRs were checked for matches against a reference library of SARS-CoV-2-specific TCRs that had been generated using the MIRA antigen-specificity platform. Breadth was defined as the fraction of unique TCRs that were SARS-CoV-2-associated. Depth was defined as the fraction of total T cells that were SARS-CoV-2-associated. Using the MIRA data, each spike-specific TCR was assigned both to the spike region to which the TCR was reactive and to a CD4 or CD8 class. Log10-transformed breadth and depth values were compared by one-way ANOVA with Sidak's multiple comparisons tests. TCRdb obtained this table from immuneACCESS and retained in-frame rearrangements with V and J assigned. These tables miss some clones; where compared with another copy, unresolved V genes account for less than half of the shortfall, and the remainder is unexplained. The V and J calls and clone size are taken from that table; D and trimming were inferred from the DNA. The sample table holds about 150,000 clones, of which about 91% were seen once. 1.9% of the sample rests with the top ten.

This receptor was taken from an adult in good health. The chain employs TRBV5-1 and TRBJ1-1; TRBD1 is a possible D gene, resting on 6 matching bases. The material was peripheral blood, obtained on day 0 of AZD1222 vaccination. DNA sequence: TGCGCCAGCAGCCCGCGGACAGCTGGGAACACTGAAGCTTTCTTT. Its protein product is CASSPRTAGNTEAFF.